This entry lists 21 T cell receptor beta chains sequenced from one sample in a study of blood T cell repertoires in COVID-19. The method was immunoSEQ multiplex PCR; TCRdb's version includes in-frame clones alone and lacks a portion of them. The data show about 170,000 clones, 65% to 90% seen once. The sample was PBMCs or T cells enriched from blood (not recorded which). The receptors shown here come from a man aged 45 to 65 who had recovered from COVID-19.

This clone has only one observation. The chain uses TRBV30 and TRBJ1-5; D might be TRBD1 (6 bases). From germline, CDR1 is GTSNPN and CDR2 SVGIG (reference sequence). The CDR3 length is 14 residues. V lost 1 base and J 1 base, leaving 8 bases between the germline ends. In DNA form, the CDR3 reads TGTGCCTGGAGTGGAGGGACAAGCAATCAGCCCCAGCATTTT. It codes for CAWSGGTSNQPQHF.

This chain links TRBV3-1 (or the pseudogene TRBV3-2) with TRBJ2-4, with 12 bases identical to TRBD1. The CDR3 loop spans 16 amino acids. Looked up from germline, CDR1 is LGHDT and CDR2 is YNNKEL (reference sequence). V was clipped by 8 bases and J by 1 base; unmatched bases: 6. The CDR3 sequence: CASGTGGARAKNIQYF. CDR3 in DNA: TGTGCCAGCGGGACAGGGGGCGCGAGGGCCAAAAACATTCAGTACTTC.

This clone was counted a single time. V gene TRBV7-3 combines with J gene TRBJ2-3, with TRBD2 matching over 12 bases. V was pared by 2 bases and J by 4 bases, with 10 bases of the junction left unmatched. CDR1 is SGHTA, CDR2 FQGTGA, per germline. The CDR3 is made up of 18 amino acids. In nucleotides, the CDR3 is TGTGCCAGCAGCTTATCAGGTTTTGCTAGCGGGGGGGCAGATACGCAGTATTTT. Protein product: CASSLSGFASGGADTQYF.

As concerns this clone: One end of the junction does not line up with germline, which may come from a read error. The CDR3 DNA is TGTGCTAGCAGCTTAGACGGACAGGTGGCGTCCAATGAGCAGTTCTTC. It yields the protein CASSLDGQVASNEQFF. The rearrangement uses TRBV7-7 and TRBJ2-1; 7 bases line up with TRBD1. Germline V CDR1 and CDR2: SSHAT, FNYEAQ (reference sequence). This CDR3 region has 16 residues.

This clone was picked up one time. For the CDR3, the DNA is TGTGCCAGTAGTACGGGACAGGGAACCTACGAGCAGTACTTC. Translation: CASSTGQGTYEQYF. The chain joins TRBV19 to TRBJ2-7; 9 bases map to TRBD1. Germline loops: CDR1 LNHDA, CDR2 SQIVND (reference sequence). CDR3 length: 14 residues. With V trimmed by 4 bases and J by 2 bases, 3 bases remained unmatched.

The rearrangement links TRBV6-5 to TRBJ1-3; the match to TRBD1 covers 7 bases. After removal of 6 bases from V and 9 bases from J, the junction contained 8 bases not matched to a gene. Germline CDR1 reads MNHEY; CDR2 reads SVGAGI. This CDR3 spans 13 amino acids. The DNA for the CDR3 is TGTGCCAGCAGGGTAACAGGGGACAGCACCATATATTTT. It specifies CASRVTGDSTIYF.

This clone was found a few times. The V call is TRBV5-1, the J call TRBJ1-1; D uncertain. V lost 0 bases and J lost 1, with 10 bases in between. The length of the CDR3 is 15 residues. Germline V gene lookup returns CDR1 SGHRS and CDR2 YFSETQ. CDR3 sequence (DNA): TGCGCCAGCAGCTTGGGTGACGCAGGGAACACTGAAGCTTTCTTT. Protein sequence: CASSLGDAGNTEAFF.

This clone was seen a single time. The chain couples TRBV28 to TRBJ2-5; the D gene is possibly TRBD1 (5 bases). Per the germline V gene, CDR1 is MDHEN and CDR2 is SYDVKM. The V gene lost 3 bases and the J gene lost 1 base, with 9 bases spanning the gap. The CDR3 is 14 amino acids. CDR3: CASSFRGSQETQYF. The CDR3 DNA sequence: TGTGCCAGCAGTTTTAGGGGCAGCCAAGAGACCCAGTACTTC.

The chain couples TRBV18 to TRBJ1-1, with D perhaps matching TRBD1 (5 bases). V dropped 2 bases and J dropped 1 base, with 8 bases sitting between them. There are 14 residues in the CDR3. CDR1 and CDR2 from the germline V gene are KGHSH and LQKENI. CDR3 nucleotides: TGTGCCAGCTCACCAGGCAGGGAGAACACTGAAGCTTTCTTT. The encoded protein is CASSPGRENTEAFF.

The V call is TRBV6-5, the J call TRBJ2-5; 7 bases agree with TRBD1. The CDR3 is made up of 15 amino acids. Germline V CDR1 and CDR2: MNHEY, SVGAGI. The V segment lost 5 bases and the J segment 2 bases; nucleotides outside the gene matches: 8. CDR3 DNA sequence: TGTGCCAGCAGTCTACAGGGGCTCAGGCAAGAGACCCAGTACTTC. Translation gives CASSLQGLRQETQYF.

Written as DNA, the CDR3 is TGTGCCAGCAGCCCGGGACTAGCGGGGGGCGGCCGCGGGGAGCTGTTTTTT. Protein product: CASSPGLAGGGRGELFF. J is TRBJ2-2 and V is TRBV11-3, with 15 bases lining up with TRBD2. V was clipped by 5 bases and J by 7 bases; unmatched bases: 8. This CDR3 is 17 amino acids long. Germline V CDR1 and CDR2: SGHNT, YENEEA.

Note on this clone: A junction end diverges from the germline sequence, so it may reflect a read error. The J gene is TRBJ1-2, the V gene TRBV10-2; 7 bases are a match to TRBD1. Germline V gene lookup returns CDR1 WSHSY and CDR2 SAAADI. CDR3 length: 14 residues. For the CDR3, the DNA is TGCGCCAGCAATGAGAGGGGGCTTGGGGATGGCTACACCTTC. Protein: CASNERGLGDGYTF.

V is TRBV27 and J is TRBJ1-3, with D possibly matching TRBD1 (5 bases). Germline V gene sequence: CDR1 MNHEY, CDR2 SMNVEV (reference sequence). The CDR3 is made up of 15 amino acids. Trimming cost V 0 bases and J 2 bases, with 8 bases left between them. CDR3 loop: CASSLSRQPGNTIYF. DNA for the CDR3: TGTGCCAGCAGTTTATCCCGACAGCCTGGAAACACCATATATTTT.

V is TRBV4-1 and J is TRBJ1-1; 8 nucleotides agree with TRBD1. CDR1 and CDR2 (germline): MGHRA, YSYEKL. This CDR3 is 18 amino acids long. V was pared by 0 bases and J by 2 bases, with 11 bases of the junction left unmatched. The CDR3 DNA sequence: TGCGCCAGCAGCCAAGAAAGGGACAGGCCCGCCTTAAACACTGAAGCTTTCTTT. Translation: CASSQERDRPALNTEAFF.

This chain uses TRBV19 with TRBJ2-2; 7 bases agree with TRBD1. In germline, CDR1 is LNHDA, CDR2 SQIVND (reference sequence). V dropped 7 bases and J dropped 0; count of bases not matched to a gene: 2. This CDR3 contains 14 residues. CDR3 sequence (DNA): TGTGCCAGTACGGACAGGTCGAACACCGGGGAGCTGTTTTTT. Encoded protein: CASTDRSNTGELFF.

The V gene is TRBV7-8, the J gene TRBJ1-2, with D uncertain. Germline assignment: CDR1 SGHVS and CDR2 FQNEAQ. CDR3 size: 14 residues. Deletions cut 5 bases from V and 0 bases from J, with 10 bases between. CDR3 coding DNA: TGTGCCAGCAGCGGAGGCGCCACTAACTATGGCTACACCTTC. Its translation is CASSGGATNYGYTF.

The J gene is TRBJ1-2, the V gene TRBV7-5; TRBD1, as called in the table, went unchecked against the DNA. TRBV7-5 is deemed a pseudogene. The CDR3 has 15 residues. CDR3 bases: TGTGTCAGAAGCTTAGTTTGGACAGCTAACTATGGCTACACCTTC. It translates to CVRSLVWTANYGYTF.

The rearrangement joins TRBV2 to TRBJ1-1; unclear D gene. The CDR3 length is 13 residues. Deletions cut 8 bases from V and 3 bases from J, with 13 bases between. CDR1 is SNHLY, CDR2 FYNNEI, per germline. In DNA form, the CDR3 reads TGTGCCAGCGCCGCACAGTCTGACACTGAAGCTTTCTTT. This encodes CASAAQSDTEAFF.

This chain connects TRBV7-8 to TRBJ1-2; maybe TRBD1 (6 bases). Germline assignment: CDR1 SGHVS and CDR2 FQNEAQ. CDR3 length equals 14 residues. With 5 bases removed from V and 3 bases from J, the gap between germline ends came to 13 bases. For the CDR3, the DNA is TGTGCCAGCAGCCCAAGGACAGTTTACTATGGCTACACCTTC. Protein product: CASSPRTVYYGYTF. The entire variable domain, with the rest obtained from reference TRBV7-8 and TRBJ1-2, is as follows: GAGVSQSPRYKVAKRGQDVALRCDPISGHVSLFWYQQALGQGPEFLTYFQNEAQLDKSGLPSDRFFAERPEGSVSTLKIQRTQQEDSAVYLCASSPRTVYYGYTFGSGTRLTVV.

The chain is built from TRBV19 and TRBJ1-2; tentatively, D is TRBD1 (5 bases). V was shortened by 4 bases and J by 2 bases, with 11 bases between the two germline ends. From germline, CDR1 is LNHDA and CDR2 SQIVND (reference sequence). The CDR3 totals 14 residues. This CDR3 is CASSTQGTNYGYTF. As DNA, the CDR3 is TGTGCCAGTAGTACCCAGGGTACCAACTATGGCTACACCTTC.

CDR3 nucleotide sequence: TGTGCCAGCAGCTACGAAAGGGGGGGGAGCTATGGCTACACCTTC. Its translation: CASSYERGGSYGYTF. The chain carries TRBV9 and TRBJ1-2; a possible D gene is TRBD1 (6 bases). Trimming took 4 bases from V and 4 from J, leaving 17 bases between them. Germline CDR1 and CDR2: SGDLS and YYNGEE. The CDR3 is 15 residues long.